This T cell receptor beta chain was sequenced for a study of OX40 agonist ivuxolimab in advanced cancers. Study-wide background: A male proportion of approximately 80% was recorded, with mean age 60 years and range about 20 to 85. Study-wide points: Low normalized clonal expansion also occurred in some nonresponding patients. Averaging showed that CD8+ T cells had more expanded clones than CD4+ did. The expanded peripheral T cells' antigen specificity was not determined.

In regard to this clone: Its antigen remains unidentified.

This CDR3 has 15 residues. TCRdb's table, derived via immunoSEQ multiplex PCR, lists solely in-frame clones and lacks some. The repertoire holds 80,000 or so clones, with around four fifths as singletons. Sequencing used CD4+ or CD8+ T cells sorted from blood, obtained in a trial of the OX40 agonist ivuxolimab. The V call is TRBV21-1, the J call TRBJ1-5; the table's D call, TRBD1, has no DNA check behind it. TRBV21-1 is tagged as a pseudogene. The sequence derives from an adult with an advanced solid tumor such as melanoma, head and neck, liver or kidney cancer. The DNA of the CDR3 is TGTGCCAGCAGCCCCGGACACAATAGCAATCAGCCCCAGCATTTT. Translating it yields CASSPGHNSNQPQHF.